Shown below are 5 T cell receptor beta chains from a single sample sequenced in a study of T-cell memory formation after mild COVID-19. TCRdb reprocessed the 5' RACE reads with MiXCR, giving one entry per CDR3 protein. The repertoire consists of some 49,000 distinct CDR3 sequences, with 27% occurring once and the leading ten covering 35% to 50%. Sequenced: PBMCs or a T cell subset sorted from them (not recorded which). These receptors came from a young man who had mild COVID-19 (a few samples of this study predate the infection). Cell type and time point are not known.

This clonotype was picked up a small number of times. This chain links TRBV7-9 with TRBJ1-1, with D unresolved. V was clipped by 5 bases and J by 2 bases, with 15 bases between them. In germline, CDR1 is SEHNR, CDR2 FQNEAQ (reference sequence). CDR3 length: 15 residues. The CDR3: CASSSFETGNTEAFF. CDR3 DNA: TGTGCCAGCAGCAGCTTCGAAACGGGAAACACTGAAGCTTTCTTT. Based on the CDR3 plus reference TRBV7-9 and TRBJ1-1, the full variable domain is DTGVSQNPRHKITKRGQNVTFRCDPISEHNRLYWYRQTLGQGPEFLTYFQNEAQLEKSRLLSDRFSAERPKGSFSTLEIQRTEQGDSAMYLCASSSFETGNTEAFFGQGTRLTVV.

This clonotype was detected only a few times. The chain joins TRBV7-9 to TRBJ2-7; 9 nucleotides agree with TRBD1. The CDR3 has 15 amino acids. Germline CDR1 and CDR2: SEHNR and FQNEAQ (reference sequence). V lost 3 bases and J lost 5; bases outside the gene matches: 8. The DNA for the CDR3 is TGTGCCAGCAGCTTTGGGACAGGGAGTTTCCACGAGCAGTACGTC. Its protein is CASSFGTGSFHEQYV.

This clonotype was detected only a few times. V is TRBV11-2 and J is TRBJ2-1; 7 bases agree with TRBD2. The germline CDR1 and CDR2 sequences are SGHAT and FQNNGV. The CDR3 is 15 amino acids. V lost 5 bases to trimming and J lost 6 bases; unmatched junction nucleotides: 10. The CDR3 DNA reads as TGTGCCAGCAGCCTCGAGGGCGGGGGATTCAATGAGCAGTTCTTC. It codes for CASSLEGGGFNEQFF.

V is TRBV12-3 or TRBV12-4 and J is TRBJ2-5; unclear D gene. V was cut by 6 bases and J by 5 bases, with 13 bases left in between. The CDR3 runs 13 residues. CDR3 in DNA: TGTGCCAGCAGCTGGGATCTCGGGGAGACCCAGTACTTC. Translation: CASSWDLGETQYF.

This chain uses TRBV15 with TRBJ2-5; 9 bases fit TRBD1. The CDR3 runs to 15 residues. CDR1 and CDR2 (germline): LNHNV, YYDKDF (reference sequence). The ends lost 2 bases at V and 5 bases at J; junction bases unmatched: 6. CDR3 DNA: TGTGCCACCAGCAGATCGGGGACAGGGCTTGAGACCCAGTACTTC. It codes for CATSRSGTGLETQYF.